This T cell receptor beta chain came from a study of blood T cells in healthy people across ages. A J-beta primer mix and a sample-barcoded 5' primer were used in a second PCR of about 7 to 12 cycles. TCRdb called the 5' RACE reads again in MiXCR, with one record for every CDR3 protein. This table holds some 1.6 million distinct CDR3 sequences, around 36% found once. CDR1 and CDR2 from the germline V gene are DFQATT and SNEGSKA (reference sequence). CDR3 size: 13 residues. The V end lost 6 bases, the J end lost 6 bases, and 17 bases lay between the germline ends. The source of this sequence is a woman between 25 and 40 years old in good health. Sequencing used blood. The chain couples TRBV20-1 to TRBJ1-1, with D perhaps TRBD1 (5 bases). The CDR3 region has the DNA TGCAGTGCCGTCACAGGATATAGGGCTGAAGCTTTCTTT. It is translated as CSAVTGYRAEAFF.